This record concerns one TCR beta chain sequence. The antigen remains unidentified. Sample time point: patch test 1, 2 weeks after DPC sensitization. Treatment of the sample: therapeutic diphenylcyclopropenone sensitization with weekly scalp DPC. This sample is drawn from a study of human T cells and chemical hapten exposure. The library tagged individual cDNA molecules with unique molecular identifiers. TCRdb fed the RACE reads into MiXCR, producing one record per CDR3 protein. The table shows roughly 360,000 distinct CDR3 sequences, with 4% to 5.5% occurring only once. The CDR3 has 13 amino acids. The germline gives CDR1 LNHDA, CDR2 SQIVND (reference sequence). Trimming pared 6 bases from V and 6 bases from J, leaving 13 bases between. Study-wide results and limits: Healthy people's immune response may differ from that of the donors, who had alopecia. Sensitizing to DPC left TCRs with a frequency above 1 in 1000 unaltered.

The V gene is TRBV19, the J gene TRBJ2-3; either TRBD1 or TRBD2 may supply D (6 bases each). This material consisted of whole blood, taken in connection with sensitization to the hapten diphenylcyclopropenone (DPC). The source is a woman in her 50s with alopecia areata. Some clones in this sample may be carry-over from other donors' samples. The CDR3 sequence: CASRTGARDTQYF. CDR3 sequence (DNA): TGTGCCAGTAGGACGGGGGCGCGGGATACGCAGTATTTT. The complete variable domain, with remaining parts taken from reference TRBV19 and TRBJ2-3, reads DGGITQSPKYLFRKEGQNVTLSCEQNLNHDAMYWYRQDPGQGLRLIYYSQIVNDFQKGDIAEGYSVSREKKESFPLTVTSAQKNPTAFYLCASRTGARDTQYFGPGTRLTVL.